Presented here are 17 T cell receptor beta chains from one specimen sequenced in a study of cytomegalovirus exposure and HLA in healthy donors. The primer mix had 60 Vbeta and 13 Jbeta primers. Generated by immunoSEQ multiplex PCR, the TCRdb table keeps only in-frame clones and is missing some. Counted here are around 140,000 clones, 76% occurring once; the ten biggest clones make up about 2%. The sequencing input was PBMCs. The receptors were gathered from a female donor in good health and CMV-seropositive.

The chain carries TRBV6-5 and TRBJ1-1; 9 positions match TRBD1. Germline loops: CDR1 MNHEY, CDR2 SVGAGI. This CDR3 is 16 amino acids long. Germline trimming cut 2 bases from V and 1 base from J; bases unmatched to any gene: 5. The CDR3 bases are TGTGCCAGCAGTTACCGGGGGACAGGGTGGAACACTGAAGCTTTCTTT. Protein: CASSYRGTGWNTEAFF.

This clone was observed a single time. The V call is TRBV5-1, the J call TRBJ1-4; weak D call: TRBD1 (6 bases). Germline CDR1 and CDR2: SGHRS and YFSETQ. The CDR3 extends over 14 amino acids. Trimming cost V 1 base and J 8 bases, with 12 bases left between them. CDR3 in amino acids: CASSLTGGGEKLFF. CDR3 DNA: TGCGCCAGCAGCTTGACGGGGGGCGGCGAAAAACTGTTTTTT.

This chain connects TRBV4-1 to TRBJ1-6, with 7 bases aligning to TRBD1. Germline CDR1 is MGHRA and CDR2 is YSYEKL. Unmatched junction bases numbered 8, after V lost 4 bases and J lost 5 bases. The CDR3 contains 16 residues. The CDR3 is CASSPSGGPNNSPLHF. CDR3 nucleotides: TGCGCCAGCAGCCCCTCAGGGGGACCTAATAATTCACCCCTCCACTTT.

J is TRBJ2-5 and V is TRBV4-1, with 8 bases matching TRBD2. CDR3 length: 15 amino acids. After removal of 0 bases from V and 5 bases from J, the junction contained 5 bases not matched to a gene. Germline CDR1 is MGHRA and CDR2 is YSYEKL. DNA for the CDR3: TGCGCCAGCAGCCAAGATCACGGGGGGGGCGAGACCCAGTACTTC. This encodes CASSQDHGGGETQYF.

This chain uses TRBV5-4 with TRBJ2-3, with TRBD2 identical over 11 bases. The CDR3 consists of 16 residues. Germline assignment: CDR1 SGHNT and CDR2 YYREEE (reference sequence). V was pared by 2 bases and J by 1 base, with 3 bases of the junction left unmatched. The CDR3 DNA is TGTGCCAGCAGCTTACTTAGCGGGGGGGGCACAGATACGCAGTATTTT. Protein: CASSLLSGGGTDTQYF.

This CDR3 reads CAISESPPRNYGYTF. CDR3 DNA sequence: TGTGCCATCAGTGAAAGCCCCCCCCGTAACTATGGCTACACCTTC. V gene TRBV10-3 combines with J gene TRBJ1-2; no clear D gene. This CDR3 region has 15 residues. In germline, CDR1 is ENHRY, CDR2 SYGVKD. Trimming removed 3 bases from V and 1 base from J, with 12 bases in between.

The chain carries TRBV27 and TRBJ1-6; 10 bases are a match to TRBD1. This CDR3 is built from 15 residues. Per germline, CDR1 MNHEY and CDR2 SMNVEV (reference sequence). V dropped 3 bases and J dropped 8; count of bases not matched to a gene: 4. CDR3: CASSFGTGDHSPLHF. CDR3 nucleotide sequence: TGTGCCAGCAGTTTCGGGACAGGGGATCATTCACCCCTCCACTTT.

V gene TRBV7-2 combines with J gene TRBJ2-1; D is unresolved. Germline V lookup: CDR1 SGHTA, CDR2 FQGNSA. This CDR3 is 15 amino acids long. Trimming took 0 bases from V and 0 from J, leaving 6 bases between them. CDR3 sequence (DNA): TGTGCCAGCAGCTTAGCGGCCAACTCCTACAATGAGCAGTTCTTC. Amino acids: CASSLAANSYNEQFF. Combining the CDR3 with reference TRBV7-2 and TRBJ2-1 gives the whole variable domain GAGVSQSPSNKVTEKGKDVELRCDPISGHTALYWYRQSLGQGLEFLIYFQGNSAPDKSGLPSDRFSAERTGGSVSTLTIQRTQQEDSAVYLCASSLAANSYNEQFFGPGTRLTVL.

The CDR3 reads CASNRGHSANGYTF. CDR3 in DNA: TGTGCCAGTAATCGGGGTCACTCCGCCAATGGCTACACCTTC. V is TRBV19 and J is TRBJ1-2; unclear D gene. The V gene lost 7 bases and the J gene lost 6 bases, with 18 bases spanning the gap. From germline, CDR1 is LNHDA and CDR2 SQIVND (reference sequence). The CDR3 runs to 14 residues.

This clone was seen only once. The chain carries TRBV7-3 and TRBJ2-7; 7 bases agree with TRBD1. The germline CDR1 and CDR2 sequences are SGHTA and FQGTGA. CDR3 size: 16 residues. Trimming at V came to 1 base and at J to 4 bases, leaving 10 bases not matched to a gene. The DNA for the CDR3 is TGTGCCAGCAGCTTAAGGTCAAGGGGGCCTTCTTACGAGCAGTACTTC. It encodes CASSLRSRGPSYEQYF.

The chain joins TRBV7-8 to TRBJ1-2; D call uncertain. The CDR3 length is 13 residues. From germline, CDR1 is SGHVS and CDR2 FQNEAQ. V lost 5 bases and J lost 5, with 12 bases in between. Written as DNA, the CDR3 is TGTGCCAGCAGCCTACTAGTATCGTATGGCTACACCTTC. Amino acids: CASSLLVSYGYTF.

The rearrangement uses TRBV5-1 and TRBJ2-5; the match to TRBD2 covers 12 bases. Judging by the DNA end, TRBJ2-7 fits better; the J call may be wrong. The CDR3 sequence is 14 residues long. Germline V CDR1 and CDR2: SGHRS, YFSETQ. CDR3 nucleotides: TGCGCCAGCAGCTTGACTAGCGGGAGGTACGAGCAGTACTTC. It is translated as CASSLTSGRYEQYF.

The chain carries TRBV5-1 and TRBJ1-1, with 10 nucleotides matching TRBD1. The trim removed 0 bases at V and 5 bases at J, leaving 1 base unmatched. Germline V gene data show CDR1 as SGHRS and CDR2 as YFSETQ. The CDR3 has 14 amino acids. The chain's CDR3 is CASSLGTGGTEAFF. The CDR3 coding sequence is TGCGCCAGCAGCTTGGGGACAGGGGGGACTGAAGCTTTCTTT.

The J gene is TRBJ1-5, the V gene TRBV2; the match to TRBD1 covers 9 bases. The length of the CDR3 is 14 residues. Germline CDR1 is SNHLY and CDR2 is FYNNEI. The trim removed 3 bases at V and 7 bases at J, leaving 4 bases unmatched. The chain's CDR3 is CASSDTGGRQPQHF. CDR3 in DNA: TGTGCCAGCAGTGACACAGGGGGCAGACAGCCCCAGCATTTT.

The CDR3 DNA is TGTGCCAGCAGCCAAGATCTTGAAGGGGCAGCTTTCTTT. It yields the protein CASSQDLEGAAFF. This sequence joins TRBV4-2 and TRBJ1-1; a weak D match, TRBD1 (5 bases). The ends were cut back, 0 bases at V and 10 bases at J, with 12 bases in the middle. Germline CDR1 LGHNA, CDR2 YNFKEQ. CDR3 length: 13 residues.

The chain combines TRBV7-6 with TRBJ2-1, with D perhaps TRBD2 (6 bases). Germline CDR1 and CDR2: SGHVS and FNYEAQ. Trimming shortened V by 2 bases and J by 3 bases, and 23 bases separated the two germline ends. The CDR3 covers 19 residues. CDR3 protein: CASSLFAKGARESYNEQFF. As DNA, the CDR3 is TGTGCCAGCAGCTTATTCGCTAAGGGTGCTCGGGAGAGCTACAATGAGCAGTTCTTC.

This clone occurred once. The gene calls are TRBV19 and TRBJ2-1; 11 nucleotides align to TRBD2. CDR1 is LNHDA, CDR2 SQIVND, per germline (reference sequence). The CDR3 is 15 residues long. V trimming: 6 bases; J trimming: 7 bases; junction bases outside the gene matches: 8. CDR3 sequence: CASSGGASGRNEQFF. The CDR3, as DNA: TGTGCCAGTAGCGGCGGGGCTAGCGGGAGGAATGAGCAGTTCTTC.